Below, 30 T cell receptor beta chains from the same sample are listed, as sequenced in a study of T cells in Graves' hyperthyroidism and ophthalmopathy. Researchers amplified the TCR beta CDR3 regions from RNA transcripts. A set of HTBI primers served as the primers for a first-round RT-PCR of the TCR CDR3. TCRdb analysed the multiplex PCR reads with MiXCR anew, one entry per CDR3 protein. The repertoire includes around 350,000 distinct CDR3 sequences, under 15% of them detected once, and about 9.1% sits in the top ten. Sequencing used blood. The receptor source for this set is a woman between 18 and 29 years old with Graves' hyperthyroidism.

This clonotype came up a few times. V is TRBV28 and J is TRBJ1-6; 11 bases are a match to TRBD1. CDR1 MDHEN and CDR2 SYDVKM come from the germline V gene. Trimming cost V 6 bases and J 5 bases; bases outside gene matches: 6. The CDR3 totals 16 residues. The CDR3 nucleotides are TGTGCCAGCAGAGGACCGGGACAGGGGGATAATTCACCCCTCCACTTT. Protein sequence: CASRGPGQGDNSPLHF.

This clonotype was picked up many times. J is TRBJ2-2 and V is TRBV20-1; either TRBD1 or TRBD2 may fit D (6 bases each). V lost 5 bases to trimming and J lost 4 bases, with 11 bases between them. The germline V gene has CDR1 DFQATT and CDR2 SNEGSKA (reference sequence). The CDR3 sequence is 13 residues long. Here the CDR3 reads CSADRRGTGELFF. The CDR3 nucleotides read TGCAGTGCTGACAGGAGGGGCACCGGGGAGCTGTTTTTT.

The sample holds one count of this clonotype. The genes are TRBV18 and TRBJ1-1, with D unresolved. Trimming took off 3 bases at V and 3 bases at J, with 8 bases between the two ends. Germline V gives CDR1 KGHSH, CDR2 LQKENI. This CDR3 is 13 amino acids long. The CDR3 sequence is CASSPSRDTEAFF. The CDR3 region has the DNA TGTGCCAGCTCACCTTCGAGGGACACTGAAGCTTTCTTT.

This chain uses TRBV5-8 with TRBJ2-7; D is uncertain. The V gene lost 3 bases and the J gene lost 6 bases, with 13 bases spanning the gap. This CDR3 comprises 13 residues. From germline, CDR1 is SGHTS and CDR2 YDEGEE. CDR3 nucleotide sequence: TGTGCCAGCAGCTCGGTGGTAGCTGGCGAGCAGTACTTC. Its protein product is CASSSVVAGEQYF.

Ten or more counts support this clonotype. The V and J genes are TRBV12-3 or TRBV12-4 and TRBJ2-7, with a weak D call TRBD1 (5 bases). Trimming took 5 bases from V and 4 from J, leaving 12 bases between them. The CDR3 is 13 residues long. The CDR3 DNA sequence: TGTGCCAGCAGTCCCAAGGACACGTACGAGCAGTACTTC. Protein product: CASSPKDTYEQYF.

This clonotype was picked up many times. This CDR3 reads CASSLTKTDQPQHF. Here the CDR3 DNA reads TGTGCCAGCTCACTTACTAAGACAGATCAGCCCCAGCATTTT. V and J are TRBV18 and TRBJ1-5, with D maybe TRBD1 (5 bases). The CDR3 covers 14 residues. Trimming cost V 4 bases and J 5 bases, with 12 bases left between them. Per the germline V gene, CDR1 is KGHSH and CDR2 is LQKENI.

This clonotype was recorded at least ten times. The genes are TRBV20-1 and TRBJ2-7, with a possible D match to TRBD1 (5 bases). The CDR3 runs to 13 residues. Germline V gives CDR1 DFQATT, CDR2 SNEGSKA (reference sequence). Trimming took off 0 bases at V and 3 bases at J, with 9 bases between the two ends. CDR3 residues: CSARDQTDYEQYF. The CDR3 DNA sequence: TGCAGTGCTAGAGATCAGACAGACTACGAGCAGTACTTC.

The V gene is TRBV19, the J gene TRBJ1-5, with TRBD1 matching over 9 bases. There are 14 residues in the CDR3. V was pared by 9 bases and J by 5 bases, with 8 bases of the junction left unmatched. Germline CDR1 LNHDA, CDR2 SQIVND (reference sequence). CDR3 region: CASETGTGHQPQHF. Written as DNA, the CDR3 is TGTGCCAGCGAGACCGGGACAGGGCATCAGCCCCAGCATTTT.

This clonotype was observed at least ten times. The chain couples TRBV7-2 to TRBJ1-2; the match to TRBD1 covers 8 bases. Trimming cost V 3 bases and J 8 bases; bases outside gene matches: 5. The CDR3 has 13 amino acids. CDR1 and CDR2 (germline): SGHTA, FQGNSA. DNA of the CDR3: TGTGCCAGCAGCTTCCAGGGGGCTCGAGGCTACACCTTC. Its translation is CASSFQGARGYTF. The full variable domain, its missing parts supplied by reference TRBV7-2 and TRBJ1-2, is GAGVSQSPSNKVTEKGKDVELRCDPISGHTALYWYRQSLGQGLEFLIYFQGNSAPDKSGLPSDRFSAERTGGSVSTLTIQRTQQEDSAVYLCASSFQGARGYTFGSGTRLTVV.

In the case of this clonotype: This may be a read error: a much more frequent sequence differs by one nucleotide. The rearrangement links TRBV11-1 to TRBJ2-3; D may be TRBD2 (7 bases). This CDR3 is 16 amino acids long. The germline gives CDR1 SGHAT, CDR2 FQDESV (reference sequence). The V end lost 1 base, the J end lost 6 bases, and 17 bases lay between the germline ends. This CDR3 is CASSLVTGRGHDTQYF. For the CDR3, the DNA is TGTGCCAGCAGCTTAGTGACGGGGCGGGGGCATGATACGCAGTATTTT. Using reference TRBV11-1 and TRBJ2-3 for the parts outside the CDR3, the full variable domain is EAEVAQSPRYKITEKSQAVAFWCDPISGHATLYWYRQILGQGPELLVQFQDESVVDDSQLPKDRFSAERLKGVDSTLKIQPAELGDSAMYLCASSLVTGRGHDTQYFGPGTRLTVL.

This clonotype was seen ten or more times. In DNA, the CDR3 is TGTGCCAGCAGCTTCGGTGGGGCTGAAGCTTTCTTT. The encoded protein is CASSFGGAEAFF. This chain connects TRBV28 to TRBJ1-1; no firm D call. Trimming shortened V by 6 bases and J by 6 bases, and 11 bases separated the two germline ends. Germline assignment: CDR1 MDHEN and CDR2 SYDVKM. The CDR3 is made up of 12 amino acids.

This clonotype was counted at least ten times. The chain links TRBV5-1 to TRBJ2-7; 9 bases fit TRBD1. CDR1 is SGHRS, CDR2 YFSETQ, per germline. CDR3 length: 15 amino acids. After removal of 3 bases from V and 3 bases from J, the junction contained 7 bases not matched to a gene. CDR3 in DNA: TGCGCCAGCAGCTCAGACACGGGACAGGGCTACGAGCAGTACTTC. Amino acids: CASSSDTGQGYEQYF.

A remark on this clonotype: The conserved final phenylalanine or tryptophan is absent from the CDR3, which likely points to a read error. The chain recombines TRBV12-3 or TRBV12-4 with TRBJ1-6; a weak D match, TRBD1 (6 bases). Trimming took off 7 bases at V and 6 bases at J, with 19 bases between the two ends. CDR3 size: 16 residues. The CDR3 is CASTWGGPRFNSPLHP. Here the CDR3 DNA reads TGTGCCAGCACCTGGGGGGGGCCGCGATTTAATTCACCCCTCCACCCT.

This clonotype was recorded at least ten times. The chain is built from TRBV12-3 or TRBV12-4 and TRBJ1-2, with 9 bases aligning to TRBD1. This CDR3 contains 13 residues. Trimming took 6 bases from V and 8 from J; bases not matched to a gene: 7. CDR3 in DNA: TGTGCCAGCAGGGGACAGGGTTTAGGCGGCTACACCTTC. Its translation: CASRGQGLGGYTF.

This clonotype showed up just a few times. The chain employs TRBV19 and TRBJ1-3; maybe TRBD1 (6 bases). V was pared by 7 bases and J by 4 bases, with 14 bases between. Germline loops: CDR1 LNHDA, CDR2 SQIVND (reference sequence). The CDR3 sequence is 14 residues long. The CDR3 reads CASKGSDRGNTIYF. The CDR3, as DNA: TGTGCCAGTAAAGGCTCGGACAGAGGAAACACCATATATTTT.

This clonotype was detected ten times or more. The V and J genes are TRBV3-1 and TRBJ2-3, with 7 bases matching TRBD1. V shed 4 bases and J 3 bases; nucleotides not matched to a gene: 7. This CDR3 has 15 amino acids. The germline V gene has CDR1 LGHDT and CDR2 YNNKEL (reference sequence). For the CDR3, the DNA is TGTGCCAGCAGCCGAGGGGGCGCCCGGACAGATACGCAGTATTTT. Translating gives CASSRGGARTDTQYF.

This clonotype has just a few counts. The chain couples TRBV19 to TRBJ2-3, with D maybe TRBD1 (6 bases). This CDR3 region has 13 residues. The V end was cut by 10 bases, the J end by 2 bases, with 13 bases between. Germline V gives CDR1 LNHDA, CDR2 SQIVND (reference sequence). The CDR3 is CATAGTTTDTQYF. The DNA for the CDR3 is TGTGCCACCGCCGGGACAACCACAGATACGCAGTATTTT.

This chain joins TRBV4-3 and TRBJ2-3; 9 nucleotides line up with TRBD2. Per the germline V gene, CDR1 is LGHNA and CDR2 is YSLEER. This CDR3 has 18 amino acids. Trimming removed 1 base from V and 5 bases from J; junction bases left unmatched: 13. CDR3 sequence reads: CASSQGAHSGSEIDTQYF. The CDR3 coding sequence is TGCGCCAGCAGCCAAGGGGCCCATAGCGGGAGCGAAATAGATACGCAGTATTTT.

The chain links TRBV28 to TRBJ2-7, with 7 bases aligning to TRBD1. The CDR3 totals 17 residues. J gave up 0 bases and V 5 bases, and 13 bases lay outside the gene matches. Per the germline V gene, CDR1 is MDHEN and CDR2 is SYDVKM. In nucleotides, the CDR3 is TGTGCCAGCAGTCCCGTACCTGGGACAGCCACCTCCTACGAGCAGTACTTC. Translating it yields CASSPVPGTATSYEQYF.

Ten or more counts support this clonotype. The chain carries TRBV9 and TRBJ2-6, with D possibly TRBD1 on 6 matching bases. This CDR3 spans 16 amino acids. Germline lookup yields CDR1 SGDLS and CDR2 YYNGEE. The V end was cut by 0 bases, the J end by 2 bases, with 9 bases between. CDR3 nucleotides: TGTGCCAGCAGCGTAGGCGAGGGGGCTGGGGCCAACGTCCTGACTTTC. Its protein is CASSVGEGAGANVLTF.

A note on this clonotype: A read error may produce the germline difference seen at one junction end. The chain combines TRBV14 with TRBJ2-5; the D gene is possibly TRBD1 (6 bases). Germline-derived CDR1 and CDR2 are SGHDN and FVKESK. The CDR3 has 15 amino acids. In DNA, the CDR3 is TGTGCCAGCCCCACCGTTCAGGGGCGGCGAGAGGCCCAGTACTTC. Its translation: CASPTVQGRREAQYF. The full variable domain, with the rest looked up from reference TRBV14 and TRBJ2-5, is EAGVTQFPSHSVIEKGQTVTLRCDPISGHDNLYWYRRVMGKEIKFLLHFVKESKQDESGMPNNRFLAERTGGTYSTLKVQPAELEDSGVYFCASPTVQGRREAQYFGPGTRLLVL.

J is TRBJ2-1 and V is TRBV5-6; D remains unclear. Trimming cost V 6 bases and J 4 bases, with 8 bases left between them. Germline CDR1 and CDR2: SGHDT and YYEEEE. This CDR3 is built from 12 residues. The CDR3, as DNA: TGTGCCAGCAACTCAATTTACAATGAGCAGTTCTTC. Translated: CASNSIYNEQFF.

Many counts were recorded for this clonotype. This rearrangement joins TRBV11-3 to TRBJ2-5; 7 bases fit TRBD1. This CDR3 spans 14 amino acids. CDR1 and CDR2 from the germline V gene are SGHNT and YENEEA. Trimming cost V 5 bases and J 2 bases; bases outside gene matches: 5. Here the CDR3 DNA reads TGTGCCAGCAGCGATGGACAGGCGCAAGAGACCCAGTACTTC. This gives the protein CASSDGQAQETQYF.

This clonotype was found a few times. CDR3 coding DNA: TGCAGTGCTTCCTCCATGAAAAGACTAGCGGGGACCACTTTGCACTACAATGAGCAGTTCTTC. Translated: CSASSMKRLAGTTLHYNEQFF. The chain recombines TRBV20-1 with TRBJ2-1; 11 bases align to TRBD2. Germline-derived CDR1 and CDR2 are DFQATT and SNEGSKA (reference sequence). The CDR3 spans 21 residues. Unmatched junction bases numbered 24, after V lost 5 bases and J lost 3 bases.

Regarding this clonotype: A much larger clone sits a single nucleotide away, making a read error possible. The chain carries TRBV6-5 and TRBJ2-7, with unresolved D. Germline lookup yields CDR1 MNHEY and CDR2 SVGAGI. The CDR3 totals 14 residues. CDR3 sequence reads: CTSSYNPDSYEQYF. CDR3 nucleotides: TGTACCAGCAGTTACAACCCCGATTCCTACGAGCAGTACTTC.

The rearrangement links TRBV7-3 to TRBJ2-1; TRBD1 matches at 9 bases. V lost 5 bases, J lost 7 bases, and 9 bases stayed unmatched. Germline CDR1 and CDR2: SGHTA and FQGTGA. This CDR3 has 15 residues. CDR3 in amino acids: CASSQTGTGTNEQFF. The CDR3 bases are TGTGCCAGCAGCCAAACCGGGACAGGGACTAATGAGCAGTTCTTC. The full variable domain, with the rest looked up from reference TRBV7-3 and TRBJ2-1, is GAGVSQTPSNKVTEKGKYVELRCDPISGHTALYWYRQSLGQGPEFLIYFQGTGAADDSGLPNDRFFAVRPEGSVSTLKIQRTERGDSAVYLCASSQTGTGTNEQFFGPGTRLTVL.

This clonotype was observed a few times. The gene calls are TRBV5-1 and TRBJ2-4, with 8 nucleotides matching TRBD1. Germline V gene sequence: CDR1 SGHRS, CDR2 YFSETQ. J lost 7 bases, V lost 1 base, and 4 bases had no gene match. The CDR3 contains 14 residues. The CDR3 here is CASSLQGALNIQYF. CDR3 nucleotides: TGCGCCAGCAGCTTGCAGGGGGCATTGAACATTCAGTACTTC.

Many counts were recorded for this clonotype. The rearrangement joins TRBV7-2 to TRBJ2-2, with a tentative D call TRBD2 (6 bases). Germline CDR1 reads SGHTA; CDR2 reads FQGNSA. The CDR3 is 14 residues long. V dropped 2 bases and J dropped 7 bases, with 11 bases sitting between them. DNA for the CDR3: TGTGCCAGCAGCTTACATCAGGGAGGCGGGGAGCTGTTTTTT. Translating gives CASSLHQGGGELFF. Using reference TRBV7-2 and TRBJ2-2 for the parts outside the CDR3, the full variable domain is GAGVSQSPSNKVTEKGKDVELRCDPISGHTALYWYRQSLGQGLEFLIYFQGNSAPDKSGLPSDRFSAERTGGSVSTLTIQRTQQEDSAVYLCASSLHQGGGELFFGEGSRLTVL.

The V call is TRBV6-2 or TRBV6-3, the J call TRBJ2-1, with D possibly TRBD2 on 6 matching bases. Trimming took off 5 bases at V and 9 bases at J, with 23 bases between the two ends. The CDR3 length is 16 residues. CDR1 is MNHEY and CDR2 is SVGEGT in the germline V gene. The CDR3 spells CASSPRAGRPPFEQFF. The CDR3, as DNA: TGTGCCAGCAGTCCAAGGGCGGGACGGCCCCCCTTTGAGCAGTTCTTC.

This clonotype was counted at least ten times. The chain joins TRBV6-1 to TRBJ2-5; 7 bases match TRBD1. This CDR3 region has 14 residues. The germline CDR1 and CDR2 sequences are MNHNS and SASEGT. The V segment lost 3 bases and the J segment 4 bases; nucleotides outside the gene matches: 5. The CDR3 loop reads CASSDVTGVETQYF. Written as DNA, the CDR3 is TGTGCCAGCAGTGACGTCACAGGGGTAGAGACCCAGTACTTC.